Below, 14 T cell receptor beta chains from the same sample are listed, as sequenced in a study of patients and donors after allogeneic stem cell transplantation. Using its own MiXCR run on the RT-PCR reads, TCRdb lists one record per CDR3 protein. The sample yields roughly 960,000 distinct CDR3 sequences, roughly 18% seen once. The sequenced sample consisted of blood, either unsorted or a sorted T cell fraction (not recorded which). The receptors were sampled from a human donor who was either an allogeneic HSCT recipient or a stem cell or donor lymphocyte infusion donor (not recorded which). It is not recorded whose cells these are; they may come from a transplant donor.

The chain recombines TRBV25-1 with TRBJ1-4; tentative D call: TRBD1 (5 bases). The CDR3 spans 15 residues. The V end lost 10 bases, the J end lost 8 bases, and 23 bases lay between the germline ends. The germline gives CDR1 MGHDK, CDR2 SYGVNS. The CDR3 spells CATSKRGDWSEKLFF. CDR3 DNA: TGTGCCACCTCAAAGAGAGGGGATTGGTCCGAAAAACTGTTTTTT. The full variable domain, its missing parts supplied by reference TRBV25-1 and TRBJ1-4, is EADIYQTPRYLVIGTGKKITLECSQTMGHDKMYWYQQDPGMELHLIHYSYGVNSTEKGDLSSESTVSRIRTEHFPLTLESARPSHTSQYLCATSKRGDWSEKLFFGSGTQLSVL.

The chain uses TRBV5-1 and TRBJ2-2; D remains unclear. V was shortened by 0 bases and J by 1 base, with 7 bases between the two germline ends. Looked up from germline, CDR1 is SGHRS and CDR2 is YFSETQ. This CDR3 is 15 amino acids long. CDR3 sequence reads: CASSLGSVNTGELFF. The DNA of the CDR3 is TGCGCCAGCAGCTTGGGAAGCGTGAACACCGGGGAGCTGTTTTTT.

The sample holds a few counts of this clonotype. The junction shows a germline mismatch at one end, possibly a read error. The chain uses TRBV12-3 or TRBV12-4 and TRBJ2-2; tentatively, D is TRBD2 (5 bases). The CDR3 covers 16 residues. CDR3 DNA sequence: TGTGCCAGCAGTTTATGGCGGTACGACAACACCGGGGAGCTGCTTTTT. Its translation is CASSLWRYDNTGELLF.

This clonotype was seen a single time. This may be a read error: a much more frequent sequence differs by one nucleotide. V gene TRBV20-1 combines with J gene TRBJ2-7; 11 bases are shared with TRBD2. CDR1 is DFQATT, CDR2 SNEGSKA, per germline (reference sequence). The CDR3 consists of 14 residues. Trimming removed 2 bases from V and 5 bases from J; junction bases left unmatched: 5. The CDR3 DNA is TGCAGTGCTAGATTTACTAGCGGGGGTCACGAGCAGTACTTC. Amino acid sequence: CSARFTSGGHEQYF.

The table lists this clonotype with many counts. The CDR3 DNA reads TGTGCCAGCAGTTCGACAAATGAGCAGTTCTTC. Protein product: CASSSTNEQFF. This sequence joins TRBV12-3 or TRBV12-4 and TRBJ2-1; D is unresolved. Deletions cut 4 bases from V and 7 bases from J, with 5 bases between. The CDR3 totals 11 residues.

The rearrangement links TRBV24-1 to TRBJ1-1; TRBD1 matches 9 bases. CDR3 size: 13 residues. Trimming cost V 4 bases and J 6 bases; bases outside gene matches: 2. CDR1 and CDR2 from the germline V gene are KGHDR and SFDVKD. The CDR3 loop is CATSERQGAEAFF. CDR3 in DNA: TGTGCCACCAGTGAGAGACAGGGGGCTGAAGCTTTCTTT.

CDR3 region: CASSFWREDMDIQYF. CDR3 in DNA: TGTGCCAGCAGTTTCTGGCGGGAGGACATGGACATTCAGTACTTC. V and J are TRBV12-3 or TRBV12-4 and TRBJ2-4; TRBD2 aligns across 8 bases. The CDR3 is 15 residues long. With 3 bases clipped from V and 8 bases from J, the junction kept 9 bases outside the gene matches.

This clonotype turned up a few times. In nucleotides, the CDR3 is TGTGCCAGTAGTACTAGGACAGGGGATCAGCCCCAGCATTTT. Translated, it gives CASSTRTGDQPQHF. The V gene is TRBV19, the J gene TRBJ1-5; the match to TRBD1 covers 9 bases. The V segment lost 4 bases and the J segment 5 bases; nucleotides outside the gene matches: 3. This CDR3 is 14 amino acids long. Germline loops: CDR1 LNHDA, CDR2 SQIVND (reference sequence).

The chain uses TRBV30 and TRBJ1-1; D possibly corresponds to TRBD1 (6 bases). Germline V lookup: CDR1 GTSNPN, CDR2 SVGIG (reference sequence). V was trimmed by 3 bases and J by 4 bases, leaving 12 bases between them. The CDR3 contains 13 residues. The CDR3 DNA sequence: TGTGCCTGGAGGAGGGGGTCGGTCACTGAAGCTTTCTTT. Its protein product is CAWRRGSVTEAFF.

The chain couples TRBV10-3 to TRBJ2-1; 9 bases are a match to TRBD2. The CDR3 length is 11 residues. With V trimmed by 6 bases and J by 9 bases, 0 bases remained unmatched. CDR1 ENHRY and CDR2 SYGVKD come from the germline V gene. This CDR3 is CAIRTSGEQFF. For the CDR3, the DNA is TGTGCCATCAGGACTAGCGGTGAGCAGTTCTTC.

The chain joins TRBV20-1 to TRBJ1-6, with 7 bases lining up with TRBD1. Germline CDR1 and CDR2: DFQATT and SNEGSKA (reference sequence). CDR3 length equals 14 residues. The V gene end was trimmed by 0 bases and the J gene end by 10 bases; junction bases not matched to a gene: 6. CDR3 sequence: CSARDLRGLSPLHF. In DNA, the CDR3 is TGCAGTGCTAGAGATCTTAGGGGGCTCTCACCCCTCCACTTT.

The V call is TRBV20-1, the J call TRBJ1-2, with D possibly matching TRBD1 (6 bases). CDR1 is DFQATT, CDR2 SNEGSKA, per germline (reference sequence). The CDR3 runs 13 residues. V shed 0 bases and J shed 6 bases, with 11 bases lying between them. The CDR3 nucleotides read TGCAGTGCTAGAGATAAACAGGGTGATGGCTACACCTTC. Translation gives CSARDKQGDGYTF.

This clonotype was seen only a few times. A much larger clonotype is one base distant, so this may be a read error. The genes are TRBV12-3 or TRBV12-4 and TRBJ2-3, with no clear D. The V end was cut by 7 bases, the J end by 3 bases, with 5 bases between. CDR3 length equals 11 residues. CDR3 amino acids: CASTQTDTQYF. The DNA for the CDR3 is TGTGCCAGCACCCAAACAGATACGCAGTATTTT.

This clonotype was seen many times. Here the CDR3 reads CSARGTNYGYTF. The DNA for the CDR3 is TGCAGTGCTAGAGGGACTAACTATGGCTACACCTTC. This chain connects TRBV20-1 to TRBJ1-2; no clear D. Deletions cut 1 base from V and 0 bases from J, with 3 bases between. This CDR3 has 12 residues. Per the germline V gene, CDR1 is DFQATT and CDR2 is SNEGSKA (reference sequence).